This record looks at one T cell receptor (beta chain) sequence and its context. There is no known antigen for this receptor. The data stem from a study of cytomegalovirus exposure and HLA in healthy donors (dated by TCRdb to 2015 to 2018). Background on the whole study: An earlier analysis of roughly 500 of the donors reported roughly 300 Gb of sequence data and 120 million or so unique TCR beta sequences from around 200 million T cells. An early release that covered more than 550 HLA-typed donors contained around 300 gigabases of sequencing data and 75 million to 100 million unique TCR sequences. Of the roughly 390 genotyped donors, 81% were placed in the genetic ancestry cluster associated with self-reported Caucasian donors. The study aimed to test whether signatures of past pathogen exposure could be identified by cataloging public T cell receptors. The study profiled the T cell repertoires of hundreds of subjects by immunosequencing and related them to cytomegalovirus serostatus. Besides the first cohort of hundreds of subjects, a separate validation cohort made up of over 95 different subjects was used. To predict cytomegalovirus infection status, the study brought together high-throughput TCR immunosequencing, statistical association of individual TCRs with disease status, and machine learning. To study patterns of TCR occurrence, a later analysis re-analyzed previously published TCR beta repertoires from just over 650 donors and added high-resolution HLA genotyping. Rather than drawing on any new phenotypic data, the later analysis identified candidate immune exposures from TCR beta sequences and the way those sequences occurred across donors. An earlier analysis of a few hundred of the donors applied high-throughput TCR beta sequencing to assess whether each TCR beta V gene segment acted as functional or pseudogenic. Donor age, sex, ethnicity and CMV serostatus were compiled together with the repertoire data. A later genetic analysis took genome-wide SNP genotypes for about three fifths of the 666 donors and used that subset as a discovery cohort. All discovery cohort repertoires had been generated using a single sequencing platform. HLA typing included class I and class II loci at four-digit resolution. Typing coverage differed by locus: A, B, C, DRB1 and DQB1 were typed in roughly 620-630 donors, DQA1 in approximately 520, DPA1 in over 600, and DPB1 in about 450. Because of strong linkage in the cohort, four to six DR-DQ haplotypes were treated as single units for association and clustering. Among about 400 genotyped donors of the cohort, an average of approximately 220,000 unique TCR beta nucleotide sequences was sequenced per donor, of which approximately 18% were non-productive. Broad study findings and their caveats: Because HLA typing was unavailable for some donors at each locus, only the typed subset was used in association tests. The study listed 150 to 200 TCR beta chains as associated with cytomegalovirus. The classifier was reported to diagnose cytomegalovirus status with high specificity and sensitivity in both the original and validation cohorts. According to a later analysis, parvovirus B19, influenza, CMV and Epstein-Barr virus appeared linked to several top co-occurrence clusters. Specific HLA alleles were associated with over 15,000 TCR beta sequences at a false discovery rate of 0.05 in a later analysis. A few of the identified cytomegalovirus-associated TCR beta chains were confirmed in vitro to be specific for cytomegalovirus antigens. In a later analysis, most CMV-associated TCR beta chains were found to appear HLA-restricted, with HLA associations seemingly driven largely by CMV exposure. The only immune exposure information available for the cohort was CMV serostatus. In a later analysis, HLA-associated TCR beta chains showed more clonal expansion and lower generation probabilities than non-associated chains that were equally common. A later genetic analysis reported fewer N-insertions in productive TCRs among donors in an Asian-associated ancestry cluster than the roughly 700-donor mean. The authors suggested that the approach could potentially be generalized to other disease states and immunological phenotypes. In a later analysis, TCR association rates were found to vary across HLA loci, with the most associated TCRs seen for DRB1 alleles and the fewest for HLA-C alleles. An earlier analysis of several hundred of the donors showed that most TCR beta V segments appeared in productive rearrangements either about 87% or about 30% of the time, which broadly matched IMGT annotations. A further reported finding was that TCR beta sequences accurately predicted the HLA-A and HLA-B alleles for most subjects in the first cohort. In a later genetic analysis, a missense DCLRE1C variant was associated with V-gene and J-gene trimming of TCR beta chains, and the association was replicated in an independent cohort. Some IMGT-functional V segments, including TRBV6-2 and TRBV6-3, could not be distinguished by the 87-base-pair reads and were therefore excluded. Strong co-occurrence of HLA alleles, especially DR and DQ, made assigning TCR associations to individual alleles difficult. In this cohort, only TCR beta chains were sequenced, and detectable features were limited by the absence of alpha or paired-chain data. The presence/absence analyses assumed that sequencing depth was roughly uniform across donors, and that assumption may not be true. Because counts were too low, some 16 rarely observed V segments, including chromosome 9 orphons, were excluded from the earlier analysis of a few hundred of the donors. While some public TCRs were present in many individuals, most TCR sequences turned up only very rarely across donors. Linkage disequilibrium might explain the correlated functional status among segregating V segments, but an unknown experimental factor could not be excluded. The sequencing pipeline was judged likely to have produced a cluster of highly shared sequence variants as a technical artifact.

In total, about 650 healthy bone marrow donors made up the cohort. At the time of sampling, every cohort member was nominally healthy, though immune exposures that went unrecorded were likely present. The donor was CMV seronegative and belonged to the group of 352 seronegative cohort members. A peripheral blood sample was provided by each donor, and peripheral blood mononuclear cells were used for TCR beta sequencing. Genomic DNA extraction from the blood cell samples was performed with the Qiagen DNeasy Blood Extraction Kit. The library was produced with the immunoSEQ multiplex PCR assay. The multiplex PCR relied on a mix of 60 forward primers for TCR Vbeta segments and 13 reverse primers for TCR Jbeta segments. The CDR3 region of rearranged TCR beta genes was amplified from genomic DNA with a multiplex PCR assay. The amplified TCR beta libraries were sequenced on the Illumina HiSeq System as 87-base-pair reads. Per the authors' processing: Across the 500 to 700 repertoires, a later analysis counted 80 million or so unique TCR beta chains, some 11 million of which were shared by at least two donors. A nearest-neighbor algorithm error-corrected the raw reads and collapsed the reads into unique sequences, merging closely related sequences to remove PCR and sequencing errors. Alignment of CDR3 sequences to IMGT reference sequences was used to assign V, D and J gene segments. For a sequence to be retained, a match of at least six nucleotides to both a V gene segment and a J gene segment was required. Rearrangements were classified as productive when the CDR3 lacked stop codons and remained in frame with V and J, and all other rearrangements were classified as non-productive. CDR3 was defined according to IMGT convention as the region running from the second conserved V-encoded cysteine to the conserved J-encoded phenylalanine. Sequences without an unambiguous match to a single V gene segment were excluded from the earlier analysis of 450 to 750 of the donors. An earlier analysis of fewer than 750 of the donors classified V segments as functional when productive rearrangements were above 56.7% and as segregating when the standard deviation between donors was above 5%. A statistical classification framework was developed to diagnose cytomegalovirus status using the catalog of TCR beta chain sequences. In a later analysis, V and J genes were assigned by comparing TCR nucleotide sequences against IMGT/GENE-DB human TR gene sequences. A later analysis assigned CDR3 sequences and most-parsimonious VDJ recombination scenarios with the TCRdist pipeline. In a later analysis, each TCR beta chain was defined by its CDR3 amino acid sequence together with its V-gene family, and reads lacking a unique V-gene family were excluded. As a way to deal with suspected cross-contamination and a sequencing artifact, a later analysis dropped 500 to 700 nucleotide sequences that were highly shared and had low generation probability. For each public chain, a later analysis derived a clonal expansion index from normalized ranks of inferred template counts within each repertoire. Generation probabilities in a later analysis came from a VDJ recombination model fitted to out-of-frame rearrangements, and those results were checked against IGoR. Hypergeometric tests were used in a later analysis to score TCR-TCR, TCR-HLA and TCR-CMV co-occurrence, with a repertoire-size bias correction applied to the TCR pairs. In a later analysis, false discovery rates were estimated by permuting HLA or CMV assignments 20 times. In a later analysis, co-occurring TCRs were grouped with DBSCAN, and TCRdist sequence similarity was added when clustering was performed within HLA-allele-positive subsets. Co-occurrence clustering excluded repertoires with fewer than 30,000 or more than 120,000 public chains, plus five with anomalous nucleotide sharing. This is the immuneACCESS table as TCRdb keeps it, with only in-frame sequences that have V and J called. A part of the clones is gone; compared with another copy, unresolved V genes explain less than half, and the rest is unexplained. V and J calls and clone size follow that table, whereas D and trimming were derived from the DNA. Per the sample table, the count is approximately 140,000 clones. The ten top clones hold around 2.2% of the sample.

From the germline V gene, CDR1 is ENHRY and CDR2 is SYGVKD. V gives up 10 bases and J gives up 5 bases, and the segment between their germline ends measures 9 bases. Measured from the cysteine to the phenylalanine, the CDR3 is 11 residues long. Solely the CDR3 DNA is kept, with 33 bases framed from the first base. The rearrangement joined TRBV10-3 to TRBJ2-1, with the D gene not clear enough to name. The material sequenced was PBMCs. This sequence originates from a woman younger than 30 in good health and CMV-seronegative. The CDR3 region: CATSTHNEQFF. DNA sequence: TGTGCCACTTCGACTCACAATGAGCAGTTCTTC.